This TCR beta chain was sequenced for a study of blood T cells in healthy people across ages. The CDR3 is made up of 10 amino acids. CDR1 LGHNA and CDR2 YSLEER come from the germline V gene. A sample-barcoded 5' primer and a J-beta primer mix were used in a second PCR of about 6 to 12 cycles. Each CDR3 protein gets one entry after TCRdb re-called the 5' RACE reads with MiXCR. This table holds 2 million or so distinct CDR3 sequences, about 50% found once. This clonotype was observed a few times. The sample comprised blood. The origin of this receptor is a woman in her thirties or forties in good health. The chain combines TRBV4-3 with TRBJ1-2, with a possible D match to TRBD1 (6 bases). The CDR3 DNA is TGCACGAGGGGGAACTATGGCTACACCTTC. Its translation: CTRGNYGYTF.